This TCR beta chain is from a study of blood T cells in healthy people across ages. Alongside a J-beta primer mix, a sample-barcoded 5' primer served in a second PCR lasting about 7 to 11 cycles. Via MiXCR, TCRdb re-called the 5' RACE reads, giving one row per CDR3 protein. The sample gives about 1.4 million distinct CDR3 sequences, approximately 60% of which show up once; 6.5% to 8.5% is in the top ten. The CDR3 is 16 residues long. The V end was cut by 0 bases, the J end by 8 bases, with 19 bases between. Germline CDR1 is LNHNV and CDR2 is YYDKDF (reference sequence). This clonotype was counted only a few times.

The sequence was obtained from a man aged 18 to 30 in good health. The chain is built from TRBV15 and TRBJ1-2; maybe TRBD1 (6 bases). Sequencing was carried out using blood. The CDR3, as DNA: TGTGCCACCAGCAGAGATGGTATTATGGGGGCGGAAGGCTACACCTTC. Its translation: CATSRDGIMGAEGYTF. The whole variable domain, filled in from reference TRBV15 and TRBJ1-2, reads DAMVIQNPRYQVTQFGKPVTLSCSQTLNHNVMYWYQQKSSQAPKLLFHYYDKDFNNEADTPDNFQSRRPNTSFCFLDIRSPGLGDTAMYLCATSRDGIMGAEGYTFGSGTRLTVV.